A selection of T cell receptor beta chains follows, all from one sample in a study of T cells after yellow fever vaccination. TCRdb fed the 5' RACE reads into MiXCR, producing one record per CDR3 protein. The sample shows 500,000 to 650,000 distinct CDR3 sequences, about a sixth of them seen only once. The sequencing used PBMCs, collected around 5 days after the first yellow fever vaccination. The receptor source for this set is a young man who received the YFV17D yellow fever vaccine. The CDR3 runs from the conserved cysteine through the conserved F or W.

V	J	CDR3
TRBV30	TRBJ2-7	CAWSVPGDLHYEQYF
TRBV6-5	TRBJ2-7	CASRSSGVEQYF
TRBV7-9	TRBJ1-6	CASSETGGYNSPLHF
TRBV27	TRBJ1-5	CASSSLQGIQPQHF
TRBV24-1	TRBJ2-5	CATSDPGQAGETQYF
TRBV20-1	TRBJ2-3	CSAWRGYSTDTQYF
TRBV2	TRBJ1-2	CASRGPGQFYGYTF
TRBV18	TRBJ2-1	CASSPPAQGGEQFF
TRBV20-1	TRBJ1-6	CSAIFSTGINSPLHF
TRBV19	TRBJ2-1	CASSMGDSSYNEQFF
TRBV5-1	TRBJ1-1	CASSLTARGGTEAFF
TRBV24-1	TRBJ2-3	CATSDFPARTDTQYF
TRBV6-5	TRBJ2-5	CASSPGSPPQETQYF
TRBV2	TRBJ2-3	CASSEGQGVGTDTQYF
TRBV27	TRBJ1-2	CASSPDQGQGGNYGYTF
TRBV7-8	TRBJ1-1	CASSLAQGGTTEAFF